Listed here are 16 T cell receptor beta chains from one sample, sequenced in a study of shared clonotypes between healthy human individuals. Terminally differentiated effector memory CD45RA+ cells were excluded by CCR7 positive selection of CD45RO-negative cells. Here immunoSEQ multiplex PCR was the method, and the copy in TCRdb shows in-frame clones only, minus some. This sample has roughly 600,000 clones; 95% to 98% occur once, and the top ten carry 0.3%. Sequenced sample: naive CD8+ T cells sorted from blood. The receptors stem from a man aged 30 to 39 in good health.

The chain combines TRBV19 with TRBJ2-7; perhaps TRBD2 as D (5 bases). Looked up from germline, CDR1 is LNHDA and CDR2 is SQIVND (reference sequence). V shed 6 bases and J shed 4 bases, with 19 bases lying between them. The CDR3 length is 15 residues. For the CDR3, the DNA is TGTGCCAGTAGACCGGAGGCAGATGAGAGGTACGAGCAGTACTTC. This encodes CASRPEADERYEQYF.

V gene TRBV6-5 combines with J gene TRBJ1-2; D unresolved. The CDR3 has 12 residues. Germline CDR1 is MNHEY and CDR2 is SVGAGI. V lost 2 bases and J 4 bases, leaving 5 bases between the germline ends. The CDR3 loop reads CASSYGSYGYTF. CDR3 in DNA: TGTGCCAGCAGTTACGGCAGCTATGGCTACACCTTC.

The CDR3 DNA reads as TGCGCCAGCAGCTTTAGTACTAGCGGGAGGAACAATGAGCAGTTCTTC. Translating gives CASSFSTSGRNNEQFF. The rearrangement links TRBV5-1 to TRBJ2-1, with 12 bases matching TRBD2. The CDR3 has 16 residues. Germline CDR1 reads SGHRS; CDR2 reads YFSETQ. The V gene end was trimmed by 2 bases and the J gene end by 5 bases; junction bases not matched to a gene: 5. The full variable domain, rest sourced from reference TRBV5-1 and TRBJ2-1, is KAGVTQTPRYLIKTRGQQVTLSCSPISGHRSVSWYQQTPGQGLQFLFEYFSETQRNKGNFPGRFSGRQFSNSRSEMNVSTLELGDSALYLCASSFSTSGRNNEQFFGPGTRLTVL.

CDR3 DNA sequence: TGCGCCAGCAGCCAAGTTCAAACCTACGAGCAGTACTTC. Translating it yields CASSQVQTYEQYF. The chain couples TRBV4-1 to TRBJ2-7; no clear D. V dropped 1 base and J dropped 2 bases, with 6 bases sitting between them. The V gene's germline CDR1 is MGHRA and CDR2 YSYEKL. CDR3 size: 13 residues.

The chain employs TRBV6-5 and TRBJ1-3; a possible D gene is TRBD1 (6 bases). Germline lookup yields CDR1 MNHEY and CDR2 SVGAGI. CDR3 length: 15 residues. Trimming left V 5 bases short and J 2 bases short, with 13 bases between. The CDR3 DNA sequence: TGTGCCAGCAGTAAGACAGGCGGGGCTGGAAACACCATATATTTT. Its protein is CASSKTGGAGNTIYF.

For this clone: Other DNA sequences in this specimen translate into the identical CDR3. This chain connects TRBV27 to TRBJ2-1; either TRBD1 or TRBD2 may supply D (5 bases each). Germline V CDR1 and CDR2: MNHEY, SMNVEV (reference sequence). CDR3 length: 13 residues. Deletions cut 0 bases from V and 6 bases from J, with 6 bases between. CDR3 protein: CASSLSRGNEQFF. The CDR3 region has the DNA TGTGCCAGCAGTTTATCGAGGGGCAATGAGCAGTTCTTC.

This sequence joins TRBV7-8 and TRBJ2-2, with D unresolved. Trimming left V 0 bases short and J 1 base short, with 6 bases between. Germline assignment: CDR1 SGHVS and CDR2 FQNEAQ. The length of the CDR3 is 15 residues. The CDR3 sequence is CASSLALGNTGELFF. The CDR3 region has the DNA TGTGCCAGCAGCTTAGCGTTGGGGAACACCGGGGAGCTGTTTTTT.

The J gene is TRBJ2-7, the V gene TRBV6-5; D call uncertain. With 2 bases removed from V and 4 bases from J, the gap between germline ends came to 12 bases. CDR3 size: 14 residues. Looked up from germline, CDR1 is MNHEY and CDR2 is SVGAGI. The CDR3 DNA follows: TGTGCCAGCAGTTACAGTTTTCCAGCGTACGAGCAGTACTTC. Translated, it gives CASSYSFPAYEQYF.

To note about this clone: Other DNA sequences within the sample encode an identical CDR3. V usage is TRBV11-2 and J usage is TRBJ2-7; TRBD2 matches 7 bases. The germline gives CDR1 SGHAT, CDR2 FQNNGV. This CDR3 spans 14 amino acids. V was pared by 5 bases and J by 0 bases, with 4 bases of the junction left unmatched. The CDR3 DNA sequence: TGTGCCAGCAGCCTCGGACTAGGCTCCTACGAGCAGTACTTC. The encoded protein is CASSLGLGSYEQYF.

The genes are TRBV7-9 and TRBJ2-1; D might be TRBD2 (6 bases). V was cut by 2 bases and J by 4 bases, with 12 bases left in between. The CDR3 sequence is 15 residues long. Per the germline V gene, CDR1 is SEHNR and CDR2 is FQNEAQ (reference sequence). The CDR3 region is CASSLIVSGYNEQFF. CDR3 nucleotide sequence: TGTGCCAGCAGCTTAATTGTTAGCGGATACAATGAGCAGTTCTTC. Looking up the rest from reference TRBV7-9 and TRBJ2-1 gives the full variable domain: DTGVSQNPRHKITKRGQNVTFRCDPISEHNRLYWYRQTLGQGPEFLTYFQNEAQLEKSRLLSDRFSAERPKGSFSTLEIQRTEQGDSAMYLCASSLIVSGYNEQFFGPGTRLTVL.

The table lists this clone with a count of one. This chain uses TRBV4-1 with TRBJ2-7; D perhaps matches TRBD2 (5 bases). Deletions cut 1 base from V and 0 bases from J, with 10 bases between. Germline lookup yields CDR1 MGHRA and CDR2 YSYEKL. The CDR3 is 15 residues long. Here the CDR3 DNA reads TGCGCCAGCAGCCAAGTAATGGGGAGCTCCTACGAGCAGTACTTC. Translated: CASSQVMGSSYEQYF.

The rearrangement joins TRBV4-1 to TRBJ2-2; 9 bases match TRBD1. Looked up from germline, CDR1 is MGHRA and CDR2 is YSYEKL. The V gene end was trimmed by 4 bases and the J gene end by 6 bases; junction bases not matched to a gene: 9. There are 16 residues in the CDR3. The CDR3 DNA is TGCGCCAGCAGCCCTACAGGGGGCGGCGTGGCCGGGGAGCTGTTTTTT. Translation: CASSPTGGGVAGELFF.

The rearrangement uses TRBV7-8 and TRBJ2-7; 7 nucleotides match TRBD1. V shed 5 bases and J 0 bases; nucleotides not matched to a gene: 1. CDR1 is SGHVS and CDR2 is FQNEAQ in the germline V gene. The CDR3 is made up of 13 amino acids. DNA of the CDR3: TGTGCCAGCAGCGGGGACAGCTCCTACGAGCAGTACTTC. Translating it yields CASSGDSSYEQYF.

This chain links TRBV29-1 with TRBJ2-2, with TRBD1 matching over 9 bases. The CDR3 spans 15 residues. CDR1 and CDR2 (germline): SQVTM, ANQGSEA. The junction had 10 bases not matched to a gene; V was cut back by 7 bases and J by 4 bases. CDR3 nucleotide sequence: TGCAGCGCTACAAAACAGGGGGCCGGCACCGGGGAGCTGTTTTTT. This codes for CSATKQGAGTGELFF.

This clone was counted a single time. Germline is not matched at one junction end, which may reflect a read error. This chain links TRBV7-7 with TRBJ2-1; TRBD2 agrees at 11 bases. CDR3 size: 16 residues. Germline loops: CDR1 SSHAT, CDR2 FNYEAQ (reference sequence). The CDR3, as DNA: TGTGCTAGCAGCTTAGTAGCGGGAGGGCCTGTGGATGAGCAGTTCTTC. Its protein product is CASSLVAGGPVDEQFF.

V gene TRBV13 combines with J gene TRBJ2-1; TRBD2 matches at 8 bases. Looked up from germline, CDR1 is PRHDT and CDR2 is FYEKMQ (reference sequence). V trimming: 5 bases; J trimming: 2 bases; junction bases outside the gene matches: 8. CDR3 length equals 16 residues. The CDR3: CASSPRTSWAYNEQFF. For the CDR3, the DNA is TGTGCCAGCAGCCCGAGGACTAGCTGGGCCTACAATGAGCAGTTCTTC.